This T cell receptor (beta chain) was profiled in a study of blood T cell repertoires in COVID-19. V was pared by 4 bases and J by 1 base, with 3 bases of the junction left unmatched. Germline assignment: CDR1 SGHNT and CDR2 YENEEA. The CDR3 runs to 15 residues. Clones were read by immunoSEQ multiplex PCR, and TCRdb kept only the in-frame ones, dropping some. The repertoire holds approximately 67,000 clones, with more than 75% as singletons. The receptor comes from a man in his fifties or sixties with active COVID-19. The chain has TRBV11-3 and TRBJ1-3; TRBD1 matches at 8 bases. Sequencing used peripheral blood. In DNA form, the CDR3 reads TGTGCCAGCAGCTGGACAGGGACATCTGGAAACACCATATATTTT. Translated, it gives CASSWTGTSGNTIYF.